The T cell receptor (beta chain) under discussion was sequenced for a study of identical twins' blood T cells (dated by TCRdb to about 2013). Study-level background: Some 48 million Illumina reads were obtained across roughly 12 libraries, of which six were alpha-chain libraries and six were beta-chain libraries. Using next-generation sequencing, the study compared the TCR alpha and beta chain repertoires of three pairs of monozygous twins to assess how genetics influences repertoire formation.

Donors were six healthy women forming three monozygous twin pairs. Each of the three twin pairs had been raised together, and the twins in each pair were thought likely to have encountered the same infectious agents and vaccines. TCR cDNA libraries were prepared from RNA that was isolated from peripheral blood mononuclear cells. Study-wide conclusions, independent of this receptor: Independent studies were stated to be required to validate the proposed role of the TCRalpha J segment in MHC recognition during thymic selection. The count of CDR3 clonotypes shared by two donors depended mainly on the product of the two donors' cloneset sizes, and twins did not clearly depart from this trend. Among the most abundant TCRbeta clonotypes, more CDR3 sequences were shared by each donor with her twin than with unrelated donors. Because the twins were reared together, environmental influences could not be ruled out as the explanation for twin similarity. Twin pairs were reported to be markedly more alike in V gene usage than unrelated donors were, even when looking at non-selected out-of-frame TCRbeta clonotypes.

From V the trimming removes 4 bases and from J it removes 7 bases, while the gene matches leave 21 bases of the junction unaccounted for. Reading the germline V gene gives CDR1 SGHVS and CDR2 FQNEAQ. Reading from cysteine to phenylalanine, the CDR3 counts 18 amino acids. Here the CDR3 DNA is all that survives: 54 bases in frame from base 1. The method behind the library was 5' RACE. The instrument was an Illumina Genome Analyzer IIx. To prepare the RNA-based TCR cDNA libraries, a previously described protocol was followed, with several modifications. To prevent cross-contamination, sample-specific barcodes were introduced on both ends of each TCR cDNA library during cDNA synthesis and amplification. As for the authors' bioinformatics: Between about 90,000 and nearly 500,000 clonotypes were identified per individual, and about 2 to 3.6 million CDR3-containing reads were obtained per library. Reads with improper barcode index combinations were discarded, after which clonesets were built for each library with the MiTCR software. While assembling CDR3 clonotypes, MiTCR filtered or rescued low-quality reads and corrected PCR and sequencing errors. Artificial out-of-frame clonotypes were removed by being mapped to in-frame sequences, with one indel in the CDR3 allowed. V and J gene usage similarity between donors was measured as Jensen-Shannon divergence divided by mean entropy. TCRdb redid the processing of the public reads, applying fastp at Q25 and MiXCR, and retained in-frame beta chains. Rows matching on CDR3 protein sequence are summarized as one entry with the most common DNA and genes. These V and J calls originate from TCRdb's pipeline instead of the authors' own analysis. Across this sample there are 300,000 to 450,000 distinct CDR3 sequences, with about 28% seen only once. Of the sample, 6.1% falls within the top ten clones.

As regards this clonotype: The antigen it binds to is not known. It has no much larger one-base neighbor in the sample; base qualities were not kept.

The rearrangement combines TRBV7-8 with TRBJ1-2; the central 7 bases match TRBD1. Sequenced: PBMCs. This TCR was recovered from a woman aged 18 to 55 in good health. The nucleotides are TGTGCCAGCAGCTCAGAAGTAGCACAGGGGTCAGCCCCACCTGGCTACACCTTC. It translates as CASSSEVAQGSAPPGYTF.